Listed here is a single T cell receptor beta chain. Antigen specificity is unknown. These data come from a study of lymphopenia after photon versus proton radiotherapy. Study-wide results and limits: Under photons, naive T cells and diversity fell while effector/memory populations rose. Authors raise, but do not show, better survival with proton therapy.

This table comes from immunoSEQ multiplex PCR, and its TCRdb copy is limited to in-frame clones, with some not included. Among 50,000 to 60,000 clones listed, more than 85% were seen once. V dropped 3 bases and J dropped 5 bases, with 10 bases sitting between them. The CDR3 is made up of 14 amino acids. Germline CDR1 is MDHEN and CDR2 is SYDVKM. V is TRBV28 and J is TRBJ1-4; no clear D gene. The source material was peripheral blood, sampled from a patient treated with photon-based radiotherapy. The source of this sequence is a woman in her thirties or forties with cholangiocarcinoma. The CDR3 sequence: CASSLQSINEKLFF. The CDR3 DNA follows: TGTGCCAGCAGTTTGCAGAGTATAAATGAAAAACTGTTTTTT.